The clone carrying this T cell receptor beta chain was observed a single time. The data were taken from a study of OX40 agonist ivuxolimab in advanced cancers. The overall study: Ivuxolimab, which patients received intravenously every 2 weeks, was dosed at 0.01 to 10 mg/kg.

Generated by immunoSEQ multiplex PCR, the TCRdb table keeps only in-frame clones and is missing some. Of roughly 50,000 clones listed, around nine tenths are singletons. CDR3 length: 12 amino acids. CDR1 and CDR2 from the germline V gene are LNHDA and SQIVND (reference sequence). V lost 6 bases and J lost 3, with 9 bases in between. This sequence was found in an adult with an advanced solid tumor such as melanoma, head and neck, liver or kidney cancer. The chain uses TRBV19 and TRBJ2-7; TRBD2 is a possible D gene (6 bases). Sequenced material: CD4+ or CD8+ T cells sorted from blood, taken in a trial of the OX40 agonist ivuxolimab. The DNA of the CDR3 is TGTGCCAGTAGGGCTAGCGACTACGAGCAGTACTTC. The encoded protein is CASRASDYEQYF.